This TCR beta chain was retrieved from a study of shared clonotypes between healthy human individuals. Study in general: Aged between 18 and 49, the donors were a couple of women and three men. General study results and limits: Sequencing depth was predicted to influence how clonotypes are shared among donors.

Deep-level assay runs were performed. The assay was immunoSEQ multiplex PCR, and TCRdb's table has in-frame clones only and misses some. There are approximately 2,000,000 clones in the sample; around 92% occur only once, and about 0.36% lies in the top ten. Germline V gene sequence: CDR1 ENHRY, CDR2 SYGVKD. There are 13 residues in the CDR3. Trimming removed 7 bases at V and 3 bases at J, with 12 bases between. To note about this clone: Its antigen remains unidentified.

Recent acute infections and vaccinations were absent in the healthy HIV-negative adult donors. This receptor was obtained from a man aged 18 to 30 in good health. Some clones in this sample may be carry-over from other donors' samples. The chain is built from TRBV10-3 and TRBJ1-1, with D possibly matching TRBD1 (5 bases). The sample comprised naive CD4+ T cells from PBMCs. Subset in this sample: CD45RA+ positively selected. CDR3 DNA: TGTGCCATCACGGCGGGGCCGGACACTGAAGCTTTCTTT. Translated: CAITAGPDTEAFF.